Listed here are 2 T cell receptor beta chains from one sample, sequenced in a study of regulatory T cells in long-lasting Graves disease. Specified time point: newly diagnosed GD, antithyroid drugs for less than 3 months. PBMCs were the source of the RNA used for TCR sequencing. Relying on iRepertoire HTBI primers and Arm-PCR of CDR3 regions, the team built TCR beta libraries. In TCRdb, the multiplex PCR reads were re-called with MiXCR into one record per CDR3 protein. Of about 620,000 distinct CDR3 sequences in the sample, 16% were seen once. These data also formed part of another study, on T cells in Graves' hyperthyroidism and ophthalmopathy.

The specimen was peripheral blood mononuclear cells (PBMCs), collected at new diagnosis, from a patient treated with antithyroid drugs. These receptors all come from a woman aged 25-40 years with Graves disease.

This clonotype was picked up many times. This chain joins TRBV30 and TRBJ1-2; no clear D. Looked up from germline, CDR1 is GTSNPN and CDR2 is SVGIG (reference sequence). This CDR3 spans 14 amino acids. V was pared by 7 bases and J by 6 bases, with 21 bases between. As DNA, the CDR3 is TGTGCCTCCCCCGGGAGAGGGCGCGATCATGGCTACACCTTC. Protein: CASPGRGRDHGYTF.

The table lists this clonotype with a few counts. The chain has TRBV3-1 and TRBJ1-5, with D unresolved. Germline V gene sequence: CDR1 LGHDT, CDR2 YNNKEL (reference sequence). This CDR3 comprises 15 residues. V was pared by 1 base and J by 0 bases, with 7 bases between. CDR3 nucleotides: TGTGCCAGCAGCCAAGGACGCCTTAGCAATCAGCCCCAGCATTTT. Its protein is CASSQGRLSNQPQHF. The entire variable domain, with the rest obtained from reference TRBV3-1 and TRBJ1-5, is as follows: DTAVSQTPKYLVTQMGNDKSIKCEQNLGHDTMYWYKQDSKKFLKIMFSYNNKELIINETVPNRFSPKSPDKAHLNLHINSLELGDSAVYFCASSQGRLSNQPQHFGDGTRLSIL.